The rows below give T cell receptor beta chains drawn from one sample of a study of T cells in localized non-small cell lung cancer. Assay: immunoSEQ multiplex PCR; the TCRdb copy retains only in-frame clones and omits some. The table lists about 1,300 clones, around 35% of them singletons, with 12% in the top ten. Material: lung tumor tissue, obtained before any cancer treatment. The receptor source for this set is a male donor aged 60 or over with stage II squamous cell lung carcinoma. Each CDR3 is given with its conserved first and last residue.

cdr3_aa j_call v_call
CASSPRTTGSGNTIYF TRBJ1-3 TRBV19
CSASRPGREQYF TRBJ2-7 TRBV29-1
CASSSGTEMNTEAFF TRBJ1-1 TRBV6-7
CASSPRLVQETQYF TRBJ2-5 TRBV11-3
CASSAGTGNNSPLHF TRBJ1-6 TRBV9
CASGTGGSSYNEQFF TRBJ2-1 TRBV12-5
CASSYNLGGSGVQETQYF TRBJ2-5 TRBV6-8
CASSTGLAGHEQFF TRBJ2-1 TRBV6-8
CAWKDRVGYGYTF TRBJ1-2 TRBV30
CASSPEGSNQPQHF TRBJ1-5 TRBV18
CASSQSGRPVNTEAFF TRBJ1-1 TRBV16
CASSPGTNSPLHF TRBJ1-6 TRBV18
CASSGRDRGYEQYF TRBJ2-7 TRBV11-3
CASSYSVRWTGGGYTF TRBJ1-2 TRBV6-8
CASSSQGALNIQYF TRBJ2-4 TRBV9
CASSFSGETGEQYF TRBJ2-7 TRBV28
CASSARTGWTEAFF TRBJ1-1 TRBV6-8
CASSVGQGNYGYTF TRBJ1-2 TRBV9
CASSGDPNTEAFF TRBJ1-1 TRBV19
CASSYNPGQGDTEAFF TRBJ1-1 TRBV6-8
CASEWNYGYTF TRBJ1-2 TRBV19
CAWTSGLSFYGYTF TRBJ1-2 TRBV30
CASSPQGDYGYTF TRBJ1-2 TRBV6-8
CASSLTGYEQYF TRBJ2-7 TRBV28
CASSVDGAGVNTGELFF TRBJ2-2 TRBV9
CASRGQGWEKLFF TRBJ1-4 TRBV28
CASSESRPGDTQYF TRBJ2-3 TRBV25-1
CASSILAGEGYEQYF TRBJ2-7 TRBV19
CATSSRGLALGTEAFF TRBJ1-1 TRBV15
CASSPGHQETQYF TRBJ2-5 TRBV18
CVSSQQGSGANVLTF TRBJ2-6 TRBV6-8
CASSPGGSNQPQHF TRBJ1-5 TRBV19
CASSLTGVGGNTIYF TRBJ1-3 TRBV11-3
CASSISAGGTEAFF TRBJ1-1 TRBV19
CASSPQQLRTEAFF TRBJ1-1 TRBV18
CASSSTGTALADGYTF TRBJ1-2 TRBV6-7
CASSRTPGRDGYTF TRBJ1-2 TRBV11-3
CASSLQGGSYEQYF TRBJ2-7 TRBV6-8
CASSSLGWGDGTVNQPQHF TRBJ1-5 TRBV7-5
CASSSPGTRGTGELFF TRBJ2-2 TRBV18
CASSSTTGFDVTGELFF TRBJ2-2 TRBV7-5
CASSLGQNYYSNQPQHF TRBJ1-5 TRBV11-3
CASSVGGFGSYEQYF TRBJ2-7 TRBV9